The rows below give T cell receptor beta chains drawn from one sample of a study of cytomegalovirus exposure and HLA in healthy donors. This table comes from immunoSEQ multiplex PCR, and its TCRdb copy is limited to in-frame clones, with some not included. The profile covers about 170,000 clones, with 96% appearing a single time and about 0.94% taken by the ten largest. Sample: PBMCs. The receptors come from a woman between 18 and 29 years old in good health and CMV-seronegative. CDR3s include the opening cysteine and the closing phenylalanine or tryptophan. The order of the fields is CDR3 protein, CDR3 DNA, CDR3 length, J gene, clone size, V gene, D gene. The D gene is left open where the match is weak. Clone sizes are given selectively: once, few, many, or a class where the clone is expanded.

cdr3_aa: CASSGNSGTSDGAFF
cdr3_nt: TGCGCCAGCAGCGGGAACTCCGGGACATCTGATGGAGCTTTCTTT
cdr3_length: 15
j_call: TRBJ1-1
clone_size: -
v_call: TRBV5-1
d_call: -

cdr3_aa: CASSLGQSPTNEKLFF
cdr3_nt: TGTGCCAGCAGCTTAGGACAGTCACCAACTAATGAAAAACTGTTTTTT
cdr3_length: 16
j_call: TRBJ1-4
clone_size: -
v_call: TRBV7-9
d_call: -

cdr3_aa: CASSVARGGYEQYF
cdr3_nt: TGTGCCAGCAGCGTAGCGCGGGGGGGCTACGAGCAGTACTTC
cdr3_length: 14
j_call: TRBJ2-7
clone_size: -
v_call: TRBV9
d_call: TRBD2

cdr3_aa: CSVEVPRRGELRSTDTQYF
cdr3_nt: TGCAGCGTTGAAGTCCCCAGGCGGGGGGAGCTTAGGAGCACAGATACGCAGTATTTT
cdr3_length: 19
j_call: TRBJ2-3
clone_size: -
v_call: TRBV29-1
d_call: TRBD2

cdr3_aa: CSASNTDTQYF
cdr3_nt: TGCAGTGCTTCAAACACAGATACGCAGTATTTT
cdr3_length: 11
j_call: TRBJ2-3
clone_size: -
v_call: TRBV20-1
d_call: -

cdr3_aa: CARSFHRGHEQYF
cdr3_nt: TGTGCCAGAAGCTTTCACAGGGGCCACGAGCAGTACTTC
cdr3_length: 13
j_call: TRBJ2-7
clone_size: -
v_call: TRBV5-3
d_call: TRBD1

cdr3_aa: CATSRENRVDQPQHF
cdr3_nt: TGTGCCACCAGCAGAGAAAACAGGGTGGATCAGCCCCAGCATTTT
cdr3_length: 15
j_call: TRBJ1-5
clone_size: -
v_call: TRBV15
d_call: -

cdr3_aa: CASSPSGDRNYGYTF
cdr3_nt: TGTGCCAGCAGCCCCAGCGGGGATAGAAACTATGGCTACACCTTC
cdr3_length: 15
j_call: TRBJ1-2
clone_size: -
v_call: TRBV7-2
d_call: -

cdr3_aa: CAWSPEWSGGPQYF
cdr3_nt: TGTGCCTGGAGCCCCGAGTGGAGCGGGGGCCCGCAGTACTTC
cdr3_length: 14
j_call: TRBJ2-7
clone_size: once
v_call: TRBV30
d_call: TRBD2

cdr3_aa: CASSQDGRGAAEAFF
cdr3_nt: TGCGCCAGCAGCCAAGATGGGCGCGGGGCGGCTGAAGCTTTCTTT
cdr3_length: 15
j_call: TRBJ1-1
clone_size: -
v_call: TRBV4-3
d_call: -

cdr3_aa: CASTYRGAGLAKNIQYF
cdr3_nt: TGTGCCAGCACTTATAGGGGCGCGGGGCTAGCCAAAAACATTCAGTACTTC
cdr3_length: 17
j_call: TRBJ2-4
clone_size: -
v_call: TRBV7-2
d_call: -

cdr3_aa: CASSPHRSSNQPQHF
cdr3_nt: TGTGCCAGCTCACCACACAGGAGTAGCAATCAGCCCCAGCATTTT
cdr3_length: 15
j_call: TRBJ1-5
clone_size: -
v_call: TRBV18
d_call: -

cdr3_aa: CASSPWTGSYEQYF
cdr3_nt: TGTGCCAGCAGCCCCTGGACAGGGTCCTACGAGCAGTACTTC
cdr3_length: 14
j_call: TRBJ2-7
clone_size: -
v_call: TRBV9
d_call: TRBD1

cdr3_aa: CASSPGGGWGLLYEQYF
cdr3_nt: TGTGCCAGCAGTCCGGGGGGGGGATGGGGGCTGTTGTACGAGCAGTACTTC
cdr3_length: 17
j_call: TRBJ2-7
clone_size: -
v_call: TRBV27
d_call: TRBD2

cdr3_aa: CASSVAAGLADEQFF
cdr3_nt: TGTGCCAGCAGCGTAGCTGCGGGGCTGGCGGATGAGCAGTTCTTC
cdr3_length: 15
j_call: TRBJ2-1
clone_size: -
v_call: TRBV9
d_call: -

cdr3_aa: CASSRTGFNQPQHF
cdr3_nt: TGTGCCAGCAGCCGGACAGGGTTTAATCAGCCCCAGCATTTT
cdr3_length: 14
j_call: TRBJ1-5
clone_size: -
v_call: TRBV7-8
d_call: TRBD1

cdr3_aa: CASSPGLAGGFEQFF
cdr3_nt: TGTGCCAGTAGTCCCGGACTAGCGGGGGGTTTTGAGCAGTTCTTC
cdr3_length: 15
j_call: TRBJ2-1
clone_size: once
v_call: TRBV19
d_call: TRBD2

cdr3_aa: CASSLDGASTDTQYF
cdr3_nt: TGCGCCAGCAGCTTGGATGGGGCGTCGACAGATACGCAGTATTTT
cdr3_length: 15
j_call: TRBJ2-3
clone_size: -
v_call: TRBV5-1
d_call: -

cdr3_aa: CASSPGTGIYGYTF
cdr3_nt: TGCGCCAGCAGCCCCGGGACAGGGATATATGGCTACACCTTC
cdr3_length: 14
j_call: TRBJ1-2
clone_size: few
v_call: TRBV4-1
d_call: TRBD1

cdr3_aa: CASSLSRANTDTQYF
cdr3_nt: TGCGCCAGCAGCCTAAGCCGAGCGAACACAGATACGCAGTATTTT
cdr3_length: 15
j_call: TRBJ2-3
clone_size: -
v_call: TRBV4-1
d_call: -

cdr3_aa: CASSPGLRGKLFF
cdr3_nt: TGTGCCAGCAGTCCGGGCCTCCGGGGGAAGCTGTTTTTT
cdr3_length: 13
j_call: TRBJ2-2
clone_size: -
v_call: TRBV6-4
d_call: -

cdr3_aa: CASVGREAFF
cdr3_nt: TGTGCCAGCGTTGGGCGCGAAGCTTTCTTT
cdr3_length: 10
j_call: TRBJ1-1
clone_size: -
v_call: TRBV6-1
d_call: -

cdr3_aa: CASSTGLTPETQYF
cdr3_nt: TGTGCCAGCAGCACAGGGCTAACCCCGGAGACCCAGTACTTC
cdr3_length: 14
j_call: TRBJ2-5
clone_size: once
v_call: TRBV7-6
d_call: -

cdr3_aa: CASSPRTGAYNEQFF
cdr3_nt: TGTGCCAGTAGTCCGAGGACAGGTGCCTACAATGAGCAGTTCTTC
cdr3_length: 15
j_call: TRBJ2-1
clone_size: -
v_call: TRBV19
d_call: TRBD1

cdr3_aa: CASSPTLYSNQPQHF
cdr3_nt: TGTGCCAGCAGCCCGACACTGTATAGCAATCAGCCCCAGCATTTT
cdr3_length: 15
j_call: TRBJ1-5
clone_size: -
v_call: TRBV6-5
d_call: -

cdr3_aa: CAISKGTSGGYEQYF
cdr3_nt: TGTGCCATCAGTAAGGGGACTAGCGGGGGCTACGAGCAGTACTTC
cdr3_length: 15
j_call: TRBJ2-7
clone_size: -
v_call: TRBV10-3
d_call: TRBD2

cdr3_aa: CASSLAGATDTQYF
cdr3_nt: TGTGCCAGCAGTTTAGCGGGGGCTACAGATACGCAGTATTTT
cdr3_length: 14
j_call: TRBJ2-3
clone_size: -
v_call: TRBV2
d_call: TRBD2

cdr3_aa: CASSLTPLNTEAFF
cdr3_nt: TGTGCCAGCAGTTTAACACCTTTGAACACTGAAGCTTTCTTT
cdr3_length: 14
j_call: TRBJ1-1
clone_size: -
v_call: TRBV6-5
d_call: -

cdr3_aa: CASSQTSGGGTDTQYF
cdr3_nt: TGTGCCAGCAGCCAGACGAGCGGGGGAGGGACAGATACGCAGTATTTT
cdr3_length: 16
j_call: TRBJ2-3
clone_size: -
v_call: TRBV5-6
d_call: TRBD2

cdr3_aa: CASSGDRGNGYTF
cdr3_nt: TGCGCCAGCAGCGGGGACAGGGGCAATGGCTACACCTTC
cdr3_length: 13
j_call: TRBJ1-2
clone_size: -
v_call: TRBV5-1
d_call: TRBD1

cdr3_aa: CASSTTGVGTEAFF
cdr3_nt: TGCGCCAGCAGTACTACAGGGGTAGGCACTGAAGCTTTCTTT
cdr3_length: 14
j_call: TRBJ1-1
clone_size: -
v_call: TRBV5-1
d_call: TRBD1

cdr3_aa: CASRPGQASYEQYF
cdr3_nt: TGTGCCAGCAGGCCGGGACAGGCGTCCTACGAGCAGTACTTC
cdr3_length: 14
j_call: TRBJ2-7
clone_size: -
v_call: TRBV2
d_call: TRBD1

cdr3_aa: CASSQDRGTGELFF
cdr3_nt: TGCGCCAGCAGCCAAGATCGCGGGACCGGGGAGCTGTTTTTT
cdr3_length: 14
j_call: TRBJ2-2
clone_size: -
v_call: TRBV4-3
d_call: -

cdr3_aa: CASSGSGGLDEQFF
cdr3_nt: TGTGCCAGCAGTGGGTCAGGAGGTCTCGATGAGCAGTTCTTC
cdr3_length: 14
j_call: TRBJ2-1
clone_size: -
v_call: TRBV2
d_call: -

cdr3_aa: CASSRGTARTDTQYF
cdr3_nt: TGTGCCAGCAGCCGGGGGACAGCTCGCACAGATACGCAGTATTTT
cdr3_length: 15
j_call: TRBJ2-3
clone_size: -
v_call: TRBV5-4
d_call: -

cdr3_aa: CASSQVTGVQPQHF
cdr3_nt: TGTGCCAGCAGCCAAGTGACAGGGGTTCAGCCCCAGCATTTT
cdr3_length: 14
j_call: TRBJ1-5
clone_size: -
v_call: TRBV4-2
d_call: TRBD1

cdr3_aa: CASISGQTNTGELFF
cdr3_nt: TGCGCCAGCATTTCGGGACAGACGAACACCGGGGAGCTGTTTTTT
cdr3_length: 15
j_call: TRBJ2-2
clone_size: -
v_call: TRBV5-1
d_call: TRBD1

cdr3_aa: CASSTWTGGQGRPQHF
cdr3_nt: TGTGCCAGCAGTACCTGGACAGGGGGCCAAGGAAGGCCCCAGCATTTT
cdr3_length: 16
j_call: TRBJ1-5
clone_size: -
v_call: TRBV27
d_call: TRBD1

cdr3_aa: CASSRGGTDTQYF
cdr3_nt: TGTGCCAGCAGTCGGGGGGGCACAGATACGCAGTATTTT
cdr3_length: 13
j_call: TRBJ2-3
clone_size: -
v_call: TRBV27
d_call: TRBD2